This passage covers 8 T cell receptor beta chains from one sample sequenced in a study of cytomegalovirus exposure and HLA in healthy donors. The study ran its PCR with 60 Vbeta and 13 Jbeta primers. Clones were read by immunoSEQ multiplex PCR, and TCRdb kept only the in-frame ones, dropping some. The sample lists about 43,000 clones; 51% were seen once. The sequencing input was PBMCs. The receptors were gathered from a man between 60 and 75 years old in good health and CMV-seronegative.

This clone was counted a few times. The chain carries TRBV2 and TRBJ2-2, with 8 bases aligning to TRBD1. The CDR3 is 13 residues long. In germline, CDR1 is SNHLY, CDR2 FYNNEI. The V gene end was trimmed by 3 bases and the J gene end by 8 bases; junction bases not matched to a gene: 2. The CDR3 DNA reads TGTGCCAGCAGTGACAGGGGGCTGGGGGAGCTGTTTTTT. Translating it yields CASSDRGLGELFF.

In this sample, this clone turned up a few times. This chain links TRBV2 with TRBJ1-1; TRBD1 agrees at 8 bases. V lost 6 bases and J lost 3; bases outside the gene matches: 9. Per the germline V gene, CDR1 is SNHLY and CDR2 is FYNNEI. The CDR3 loop spans 15 amino acids. CDR3 residues: CASRDLDRGHTEAFF. In nucleotides, the CDR3 is TGTGCCAGCAGAGATCTCGACAGGGGACACACTGAAGCTTTCTTT.

The gene calls are TRBV9 and TRBJ2-1; D remains unclear. Germline CDR1 is SGDLS and CDR2 is YYNGEE. V lost 4 bases and J lost 11, with 7 bases in between. This CDR3 has 10 amino acids. The CDR3 coding sequence is TGTGCCAGCAGCCCCCTTCAGCAGTTCTTC. As protein: CASSPLQQFF.

This clone occurred a few times. The chain employs TRBV14 and TRBJ1-4; 8 bases agree with TRBD1. The CDR3 is 15 amino acids. CDR1 is SGHDN and CDR2 is FVKESK in the germline V gene. V dropped 0 bases and J dropped 7; count of bases not matched to a gene: 4. The CDR3 is CASSQDPGGREKLFF. CDR3 coding DNA: TGTGCCAGCAGCCAAGATCCAGGGGGCCGTGAAAAACTGTTTTTT.

The V and J genes are TRBV9 and TRBJ2-1, with D possibly matching TRBD2 (5 bases). Germline CDR1 reads SGDLS; CDR2 reads YYNGEE. The CDR3 spans 15 residues. With 0 bases removed from V and 4 bases from J, the gap between germline ends came to 11 bases. CDR3 amino acids: CASSVEMREYNEQFF. CDR3 in DNA: TGTGCCAGCAGCGTAGAAATGAGGGAGTACAATGAGCAGTTCTTC.

This sequence joins TRBV28 and TRBJ1-2, with 7 bases fitting TRBD1. Germline V gene data show CDR1 as MDHEN and CDR2 as SYDVKM. The trim removed 5 bases at V and 2 bases at J, leaving 8 bases unmatched. CDR3 length equals 15 residues. The DNA of the CDR3 is TGTGCCAGCAGTAGTCCCGGGACAGAGAACTATGGCTACACCTTC. Protein: CASSSPGTENYGYTF.

This chain uses TRBV30 with TRBJ2-7, with a tentative D call TRBD2 (5 bases). CDR1 is GTSNPN, CDR2 SVGIG, per germline (reference sequence). The CDR3 is made up of 13 amino acids. Trimming cost V 5 bases and J 0 bases, with 11 bases left between them. Here the CDR3 DNA reads TGTGCCTGGTCCCGGGGTCTCTCCTACGAGCAGTACTTC. Its translation: CAWSRGLSYEQYF.

This chain connects TRBV6-6 to TRBJ2-2; 7 nucleotides agree with TRBD2. Losses at the gene ends were 7 bases for V and 5 bases for J; bases not matched to a gene: 10. Germline CDR1 reads MNHNY; CDR2 reads SVGAGI (reference sequence). The CDR3 extends over 15 amino acids. Here the CDR3 reads CASTQRGGETGELFF. CDR3 coding DNA: TGTGCCAGCACCCAAAGGGGAGGGGAGACCGGGGAGCTGTTTTTT.